Listed below are T cell receptor beta chains from one sample, sequenced in a study of PD-1 blockade in classical Hodgkin lymphoma. Profiling relied on immunoSEQ multiplex PCR, and the TCRdb table lists in-frame clones only, not all of them. The data hold 12,000 or so clones, with 85% observed a single time. The sample was peripheral blood mononuclear cells (PBMCs), taken at baseline. The source is a human donor with classical Hodgkin lymphoma. The CDR3 runs from the conserved cysteine through the conserved F or W. The order of the fields is J gene, clone size, D gene, V gene, CDR3 DNA, CDR3 protein. D genes are given only for firm matches. Part of the rows lack a size; the others show once, few, many or a class for expanded clones.

TRBJ2-1 - - TRBV14 TGTGCCAGCAGCCAAGCGGCGGTTAACAATGAGCAGTTCTTC CASSQAAVNNEQFF
TRBJ1-6 few TRBD1 TRBV7-9 TGTGCCAGCAGCCCTACGACAACAGGGGAACCTAACTATAATTCACCCCTCCACTTT CASSPTTTGEPNYNSPLHF
TRBJ2-7 - - TRBV7-2 TGTGCCAGCAGCTTAAACCGGGACTTATCCTACGAGCAGTACTTC CASSLNRDLSYEQYF
TRBJ2-1 - - TRBV5-5 TGTGCCAGCTTCGGAGGGATCTACAATGAGCAGTTCTTC CASFGGIYNEQFF
TRBJ2-7 - TRBD2 TRBV28 TGTGCCAGCTTGATGGCGGGGGATCCTTGGGAGCAGTACTTC CASLMAGDPWEQYF
TRBJ2-4 few TRBD2 TRBV7-2 TGTGCCAGCAGGCAAACTAGCGGGAGAACCAAAAACATTCAGTACTTC CASRQTSGRTKNIQYF
TRBJ1-2 once - TRBV7-3 TGTGCCAGTGGGACGGCTTCCTATGGCTACACCTTC CASGTASYGYTF
TRBJ1-2 - - TRBV7-2 TGTGCCAGCAGCTTGCGGGGTGACTATGGCTACACCTTC CASSLRGDYGYTF
TRBJ2-3 - TRBD2 TRBV5-1 TGCGCCAGCAGCTCCGGGACTAGCGGGTTCACAGATACGCAGTATTTT CASSSGTSGFTDTQYF
TRBJ1-5 - - TRBV7-9 TGTGCCAGCAGCTTTAACAATCAGCCCCAGCATTTT CASSFNNQPQHF
TRBJ2-7 once - TRBV18 TGTGCCAGCTCACCACCCCACAGTACCTACGAGCAGTACTTC CASSPPHSTYEQYF
TRBJ1-2 - - TRBV4-2 TGTGCCAGCAGCCAAGTGCAGGGAAAAGGCTACACCTTC CASSQVQGKGYTF
TRBJ2-7 - - TRBV27 TGTGCCAGCAGTTTATCGCCAGATGTCTCCTACGAGCAGTACTTC CASSLSPDVSYEQYF
TRBJ2-7 - - TRBV28 TGTGCCAGCAGTTCCCGGGGTGTATACGAGCAGTACTTC CASSSRGVYEQYF
TRBJ1-2 - TRBD1 TRBV9 TGTGCCAGCAGCGTAGCCGGACAGGGGGCGCGCGGCTACACCTTC CASSVAGQGARGYTF
TRBJ2-7 - - TRBV28 TGTGCCAGCAGTTTTGTCTACGAGCAGTACTTC CASSFVYEQYF
TRBJ1-2 - TRBD1 TRBV2 TGTGCCAGCAGTGAAGCGCCAGGGACAGGCTATGGCTACACCTTC CASSEAPGTGYGYTF
TRBJ2-7 - - TRBV7-3 TGTGCCAGCAGCTTGACAAGTGTCTCCTACGAGCAGTACTTC CASSLTSVSYEQYF
TRBJ1-2 - - TRBV28 TGTGCCAGCAGGGTCGAGGGCGGCAGGACTAACTATGGCTACACCTTC CASRVEGGRTNYGYTF
TRBJ2-1 - TRBD2 TRBV5-1 TGCGCCAGCAGCCAGCTCGGGACTAGCGTCACCAATGAGCAGTTCTTC CASSQLGTSVTNEQFF
TRBJ2-4 - TRBD2 TRBV9 TGTGCCAGCAGCTACGGGACTAGCGGGGACATTCAGTACTTC CASSYGTSGDIQYF
TRBJ1-4 - - TRBV30 TGTGCCTGGAGTGACCCCGGACCTCATGAAAAACTGTTTTTT CAWSDPGPHEKLFF
TRBJ1-3 - - TRBV7-6 TGTGCCAGCAGTCGGCTACAGGGTACAATCTCTGCTGGAAACACCATATATTTT CASSRLQGTISAGNTIYF
TRBJ2-7 - TRBD2 TRBV6-1 TGTGCCAGCAGTGATCAGGCGGGAGGGCCCTACGAGCAGTACTTC CASSDQAGGPYEQYF
TRBJ2-5 - - TRBV11-2 TGTGCCAGCAGCTTTCCGGGGGTCGAGACCCAGTACTTC CASSFPGVETQYF
TRBJ2-7 - TRBD1 TRBV4-1 TGCGCCAGCAGCCAAGATAGAACTAGGGGGCTCTACGAGCAGTACTTC CASSQDRTRGLYEQYF
TRBJ1-5 - - TRBV7-2 TGTGCCAGCAGCTTAGTAGGAGGGGATAGCAATCAGCCCCAGCATTTT CASSLVGGDSNQPQHF
TRBJ1-2 once - TRBV19 TGTGCCAGTAGTATAGTGGGAGCCCAACGGGCTAACTATGGCTACACCTTC CASSIVGAQRANYGYTF
TRBJ1-5 - TRBD1 TRBV10-2 TGCGCCAGCAGCCGGACAGGGGTTAAGGGCAATCAGCCCCAGCATTTT CASSRTGVKGNQPQHF
TRBJ1-1 - TRBD1 TRBV6-5 TGTGCCAGCAGTCTCTCCCAAGGGACAGGGAAAGCTTTCTTT CASSLSQGTGKAFF
TRBJ2-7 - - TRBV30 TGTGCCTGGAGCGGGGCGGGGCAGTACTTC CAWSGAGQYF
TRBJ1-6 - - TRBV25-1 TGTGCCAGCAGTGAAGGGCATCGGCCCCTCCACTTT CASSEGHRPLHF
TRBJ1-1 - - TRBV6-4 TGTGCCAGCCGCGAGACTTTGAACACTGAAGCTTTCTTT CASRETLNTEAFF
TRBJ1-5 - - TRBV5-5 TGTGCCAGCAGCTTAAATAGCAATCAGCCCCAGCATTTT CASSLNSNQPQHF
TRBJ2-1 - - TRBV11-3 TGTGCCAGCAGCTCGACCTATGGGCAGTTCTTC CASSSTYGQFF
TRBJ2-1 - - TRBV7-6 TGTGCCAGCAGCTTAGCGTTGGCGGCTCTCTCCTACAATGAGCAGTTCTTC CASSLALAALSYNEQFF
TRBJ2-7 - - TRBV4-2 TGTGCCAGCAGCCAAGGGAGCTCGACGGGGGTCACCTACGAGCAGTACTTC CASSQGSSTGVTYEQYF
TRBJ1-3 - TRBD1 TRBV9 TGTGCCAGCAGCTCTTGGACAGGGAACTCTGGAAACACCATATATTTT CASSSWTGNSGNTIYF
TRBJ2-5 - - TRBV5-8 TGTGCCAGCAGCTTAGGAGGGTACGGGACCCAGTACTTC CASSLGGYGTQYF
TRBJ1-4 - - TRBV25-1 TGTGCCAGCAGTGACGGGGGGCGTTATGAAAAACTGTTTTTT CASSDGGRYEKLFF
TRBJ1-6 - TRBD1 TRBV12-5 TGTGCTAGTGGTTTGGAAGACAGGGCGTACGGTAATAATTCACCCCTCCACTTT CASGLEDRAYGNNSPLHF
TRBJ1-2 once TRBD1 TRBV9 TGTGCCAGCAGCACAACCCCCGGGACAGGGGATCGCTATGGCTACACCTTC CASSTTPGTGDRYGYTF
TRBJ2-4 - TRBD2 TRBV9 TGTGCCAGCAGCCCCTCAAGGCTAGCGGGAGACATTCAGTACTTC CASSPSRLAGDIQYF
TRBJ2-1 - - TRBV6-1 TGTGCCAGCAGTCACAACAATGAGCAGTTCTTC CASSHNNEQFF
TRBJ1-5 - TRBD1 TRBV6-4 TGTGCCAGCCAAACAGTGAGGGTGACAGGGGAAGGTCAGCCCCAGCATTTT CASQTVRVTGEGQPQHF